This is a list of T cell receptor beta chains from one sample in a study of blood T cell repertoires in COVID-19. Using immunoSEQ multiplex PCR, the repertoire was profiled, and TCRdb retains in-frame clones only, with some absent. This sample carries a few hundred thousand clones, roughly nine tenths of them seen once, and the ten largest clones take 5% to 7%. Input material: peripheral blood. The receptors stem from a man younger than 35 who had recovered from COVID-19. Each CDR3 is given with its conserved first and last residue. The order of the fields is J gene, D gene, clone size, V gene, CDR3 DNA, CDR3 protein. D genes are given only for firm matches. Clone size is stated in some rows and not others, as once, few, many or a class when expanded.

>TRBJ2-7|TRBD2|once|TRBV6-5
TGTGCCAGCAGGTACAGTTCTGGCGGGAGGGAGGGAGAGCAGTACTTC
CASRYSSGGREGEQYF
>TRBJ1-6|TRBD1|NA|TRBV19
TGTGCCAGTCACCGGACAGGGATGAGCTCCTATAATTCACCCCTCCACTTT
CASHRTGMSSYNSPLHF
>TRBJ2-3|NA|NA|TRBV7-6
TGTGCCAGCAGCCCCGTGAGGGCCGGTAATATTCCGGATACGCAGTATTTT
CASSPVRAGNIPDTQYF
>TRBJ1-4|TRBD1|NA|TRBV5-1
TGCGCCAGCAGTTGGGGGACAGGGGGAAACTATGAAAAACTGTTTTTT
CASSWGTGGNYEKLFF
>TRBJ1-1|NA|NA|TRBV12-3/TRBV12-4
TGTGCCAGCAAAGGAGCGGGGGCTGAAGCTTTCTTT
CASKGAGAEAFF
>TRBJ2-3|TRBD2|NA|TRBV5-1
TGCGCCAGCAGCTCTACCGGGACTAGCGGGAGTGGTACGCAGTATTTT
CASSSTGTSGSGTQYF
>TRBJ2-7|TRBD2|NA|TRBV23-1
TGCGCCAGCAGTCAAGCCCACCCAGGGACTACCTACGAGCAGTACTTC
CASSQAHPGTTYEQYF
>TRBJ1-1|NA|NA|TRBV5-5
TGTGCCAGCAGCCCAGGAGGGGTGACTGAAGCTTTCTTT
CASSPGGVTEAFF
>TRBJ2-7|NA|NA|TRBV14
TGTGCCAGCAGCCAAGCTCCGGGATCCTACGAGCAGTACTTC
CASSQAPGSYEQYF
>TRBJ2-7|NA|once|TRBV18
TGTGCCAGCTCACCAAGGGGTCAGGGGTCCTACGAGCAGTACTTC
CASSPRGQGSYEQYF
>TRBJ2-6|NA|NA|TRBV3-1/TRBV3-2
TGTGCCAGCAGCCTAGGGGCCAACGTCCTGACTTTC
CASSLGANVLTF
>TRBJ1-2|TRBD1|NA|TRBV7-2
TGTGCCAGCAGCACGCGCCGGGACAGTTATGGCTACACCTTC
CASSTRRDSYGYTF
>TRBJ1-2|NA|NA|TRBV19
TGTGCCAGTAGTATACCCTACGACAGGAAAACTTATGGCTACACCTTC
CASSIPYDRKTYGYTF
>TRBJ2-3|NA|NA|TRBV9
TGTGCCAGCAGCGTCGGAGCATCGCGCACAGATACGCAGTATTTT
CASSVGASRTDTQYF
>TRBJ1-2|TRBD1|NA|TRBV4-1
TGCGCCAGCAGCCAAGATCTTGGCGACAGGGGGCAGGGGTATGGCTACACCTTC
CASSQDLGDRGQGYGYTF
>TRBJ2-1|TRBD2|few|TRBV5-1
TGCGCCAGCAGCTTGTTGGGCGGGAGCTCCTACAATGAGCAGTTCTTC
CASSLLGGSSYNEQFF
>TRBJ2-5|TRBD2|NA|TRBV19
TGTGCCAGTAGTTTCCTCCTAGCGGGATCAGAGACCCAGTACTTC
CASSFLLAGSETQYF
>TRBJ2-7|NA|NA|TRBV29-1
TGCAGCGTTGGGGGCTCCCCCGAGCAGTACTTC
CSVGGSPEQYF
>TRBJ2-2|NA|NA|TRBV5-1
TGCGCCAGCAGCTTCCCCAGGGGCCGGCCGAACACCGGGGAGCTGTTTTTT
CASSFPRGRPNTGELFF
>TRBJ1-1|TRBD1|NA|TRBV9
TGTGCCAGCAGCCCTGGGACAGGGAAAGCTTTCTTT
CASSPGTGKAFF
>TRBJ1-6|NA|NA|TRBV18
TGTGCCAGCTCGCAACAGGGAAGCTCCTATAATTCACCCCTCCACTTT
CASSQQGSSYNSPLHF
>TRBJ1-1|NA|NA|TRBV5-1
TGCGCCAGCAGCTTGACGACTTTTCATATGAACACTGAAGCTTTCTTT
CASSLTTFHMNTEAFF
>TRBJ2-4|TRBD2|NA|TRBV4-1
TGCGCCAGCAGCCTGTATAGCGGGGGGGCCGCCAAAAACATTCAGTACTTC
CASSLYSGGAAKNIQYF
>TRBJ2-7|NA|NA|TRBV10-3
TGTGCCATCAGTGAGCATTTAGACGAGCAGTACTTC
CAISEHLDEQYF
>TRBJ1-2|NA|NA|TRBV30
TGTGCCTGGAGTGTGGAGAAGGGCTACACCTTC
CAWSVEKGYTF
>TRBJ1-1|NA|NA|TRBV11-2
TGTGCCAGCAGCCGCCAGGGGGAAGCTTTCTTT
CASSRQGEAFF
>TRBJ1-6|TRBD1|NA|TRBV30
TGTGCCTGGAGTGTATTAGGGACAGGGGATTCACCCCTCCACTTT
CAWSVLGTGDSPLHF
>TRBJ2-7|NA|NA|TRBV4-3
TGCGCCAGCAGCCAAGGTTCCGCTAGTTTTTACGAGCAGTACTTC
CASSQGSASFYEQYF
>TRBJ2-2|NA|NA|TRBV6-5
TGTGCCAGCAGGAAGAGCACCGGGGAGCTGTTTTTT
CASRKSTGELFF
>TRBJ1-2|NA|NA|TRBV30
TGTGCCTGGACCGGGACAAACCGACACAACTATGGCTACACCTTC
CAWTGTNRHNYGYTF
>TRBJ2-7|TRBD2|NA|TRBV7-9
TGTGCCAGCAGCACTCCTGGGGGGACTAGCGCCCACGAGCAGTACTTC
CASSTPGGTSAHEQYF
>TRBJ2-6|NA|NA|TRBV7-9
TGTGCCAGCATCCTTCTGGGCCGGTACGACAACGTCCTGACTTTC
CASILLGRYDNVLTF
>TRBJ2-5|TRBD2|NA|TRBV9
TGTGCCAGCAGTGCTAGCGGGCAGGAGACCCAGTACTTC
CASSASGQETQYF
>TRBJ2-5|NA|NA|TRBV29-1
TGCAGCGTTGCGGGCGGGGAAGGGCGCCAAGAGACCCAGTACTTC
CSVAGGEGRQETQYF
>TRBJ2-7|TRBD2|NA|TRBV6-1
TGTGCCAGCAGTGAGAGTTTAGCGGGAGTGTACGAGCAGTACTTC
CASSESLAGVYEQYF
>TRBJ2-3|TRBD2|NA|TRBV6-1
TGTGCCAGCAGTGAATCGTACAGCGGGGGGCGCACAGATACGCAGTATTTT
CASSESYSGGRTDTQYF
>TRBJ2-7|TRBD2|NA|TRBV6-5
TGTGCCAGCAGTTACTCCAGAGCGGGAGGCCTCTACGAGCAGTACTTC
CASSYSRAGGLYEQYF
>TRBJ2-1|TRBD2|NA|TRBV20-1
TGCAGTGCAAGTCTAGCGGGAGGACCCTCCTACAATGAGCAGTTCTTC
CSASLAGGPSYNEQFF
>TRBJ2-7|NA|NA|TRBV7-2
TGTGCCAGCAGCTTTCCGGCCTACGAGCAGTACTTC
CASSFPAYEQYF
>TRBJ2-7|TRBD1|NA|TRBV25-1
TGTGCCAGCAGTGAATGGGGGACAGTGCTCCAGTACGAGCAGTACTTC
CASSEWGTVLQYEQYF
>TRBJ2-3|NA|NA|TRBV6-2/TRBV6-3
TGTGCCAGCAGCTTCGCAGATACGCAGTATTTT
CASSFADTQYF
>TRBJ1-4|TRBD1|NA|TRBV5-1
TGCGCCAGCAGCTTGGGACCCGGGACAGGCCTCGCTGGTCGCGAAAAACTGTTTTTT
CASSLGPGTGLAGREKLFF
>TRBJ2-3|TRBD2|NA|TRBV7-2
TGTGCCAGCAGCTGGGGTAGCGGGGGGGGTACGCAGTATTTT
CASSWGSGGGTQYF